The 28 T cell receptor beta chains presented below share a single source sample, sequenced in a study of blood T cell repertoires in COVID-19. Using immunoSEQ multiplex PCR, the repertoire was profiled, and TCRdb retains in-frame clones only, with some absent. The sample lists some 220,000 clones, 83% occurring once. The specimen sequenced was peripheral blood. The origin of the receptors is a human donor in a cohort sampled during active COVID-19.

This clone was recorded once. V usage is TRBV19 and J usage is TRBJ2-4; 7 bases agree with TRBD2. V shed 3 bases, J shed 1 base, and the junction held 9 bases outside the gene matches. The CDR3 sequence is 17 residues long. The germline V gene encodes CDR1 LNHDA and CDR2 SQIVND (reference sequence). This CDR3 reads CASSMRSRELAKNIQYF. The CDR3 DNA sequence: TGTGCCAGTAGTATGAGGTCGCGGGAGCTTGCCAAAAACATTCAGTACTTC.

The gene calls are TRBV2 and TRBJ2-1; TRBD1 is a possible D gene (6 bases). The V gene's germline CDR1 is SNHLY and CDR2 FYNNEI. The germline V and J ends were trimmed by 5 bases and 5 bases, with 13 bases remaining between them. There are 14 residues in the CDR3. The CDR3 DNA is TGTGCCAGCAGTTCAGGGGACATACACAATGAGCAGTTCTTC. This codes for CASSSGDIHNEQFF.

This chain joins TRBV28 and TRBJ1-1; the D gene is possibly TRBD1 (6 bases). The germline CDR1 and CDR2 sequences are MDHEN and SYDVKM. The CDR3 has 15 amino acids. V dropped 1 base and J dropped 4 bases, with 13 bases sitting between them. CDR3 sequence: CASSLSAGATTEAFF. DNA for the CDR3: TGTGCCAGCAGTTTATCCGCGGGGGCGACCACTGAAGCTTTCTTT.

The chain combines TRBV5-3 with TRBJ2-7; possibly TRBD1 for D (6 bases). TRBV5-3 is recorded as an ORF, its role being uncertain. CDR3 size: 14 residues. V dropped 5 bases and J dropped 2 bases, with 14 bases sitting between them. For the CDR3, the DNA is TGTGCCAGAAGACTTATTAACAGGGCCTACGAGCAGTACTTC. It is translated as CARRLINRAYEQYF.

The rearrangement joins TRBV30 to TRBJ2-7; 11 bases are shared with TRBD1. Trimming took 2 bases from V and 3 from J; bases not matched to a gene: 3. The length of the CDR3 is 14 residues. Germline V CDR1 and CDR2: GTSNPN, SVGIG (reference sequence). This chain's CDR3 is CAWSPGTGGYEQYF. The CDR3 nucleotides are TGTGCCTGGAGTCCCGGGACAGGGGGCTACGAGCAGTACTTC.

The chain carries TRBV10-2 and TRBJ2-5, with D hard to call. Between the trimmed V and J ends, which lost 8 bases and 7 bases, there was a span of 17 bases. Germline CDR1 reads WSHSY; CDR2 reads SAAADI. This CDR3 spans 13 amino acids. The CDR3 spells CASRSGRFRTQYF. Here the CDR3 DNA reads TGCGCCAGCCGGTCAGGCCGTTTTCGGACCCAGTACTTC.

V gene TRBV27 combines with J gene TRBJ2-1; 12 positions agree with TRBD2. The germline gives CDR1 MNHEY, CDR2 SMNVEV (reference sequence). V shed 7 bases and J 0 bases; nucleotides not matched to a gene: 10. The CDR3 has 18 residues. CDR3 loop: CASTPLAGGPRSYNEQFF. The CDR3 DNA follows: TGTGCCAGCACTCCTCTAGCGGGGGGGCCCCGCTCCTACAATGAGCAGTTCTTC.

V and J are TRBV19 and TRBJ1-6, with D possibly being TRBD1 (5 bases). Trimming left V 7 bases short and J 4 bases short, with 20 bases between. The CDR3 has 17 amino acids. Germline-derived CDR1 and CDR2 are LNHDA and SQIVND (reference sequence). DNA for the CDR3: TGTGCCAGTACCCCCGACGGCGGGCGGGGGTATAATTCACCCCTCCACTTT. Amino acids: CASTPDGGRGYNSPLHF.

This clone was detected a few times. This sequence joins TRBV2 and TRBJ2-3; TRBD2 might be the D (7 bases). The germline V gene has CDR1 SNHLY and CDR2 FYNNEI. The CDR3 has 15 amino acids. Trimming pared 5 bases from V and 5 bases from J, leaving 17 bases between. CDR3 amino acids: CASSIWGGQGDTQYF. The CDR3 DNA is TGTGCCAGCAGTATATGGGGGGGCCAGGGAGATACGCAGTATTTT. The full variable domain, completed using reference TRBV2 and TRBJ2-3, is EPEVTQTPSHQVTQMGQEVILRCVPISNHLYFYWYRQILGQKVEFLVSFYNNEISEKSEIFDDQFSVERPDGSNFTLKIRSTKLEDSAMYFCASSIWGGQGDTQYFGPGTRLTVL.

The CDR3 region is CASSQAGQGSNQPQHF. CDR3 coding DNA: TGCGCCAGCAGCCAAGCGGGACAGGGGAGCAATCAGCCCCAGCATTTT. The V and J genes are TRBV4-1 and TRBJ1-5, with 10 bases fitting TRBD1. This CDR3 has 16 residues. Germline V lookup: CDR1 MGHRA, CDR2 YSYEKL. Trimming cost V 1 base and J 1 base; bases outside gene matches: 1.

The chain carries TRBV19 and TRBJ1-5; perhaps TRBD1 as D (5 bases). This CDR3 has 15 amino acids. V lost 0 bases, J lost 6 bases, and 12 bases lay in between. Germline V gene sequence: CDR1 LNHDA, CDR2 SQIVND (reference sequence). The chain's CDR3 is CASSIDRAAIQPQHF. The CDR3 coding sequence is TGTGCCAGTAGTATAGACAGGGCCGCGATTCAGCCCCAGCATTTT.

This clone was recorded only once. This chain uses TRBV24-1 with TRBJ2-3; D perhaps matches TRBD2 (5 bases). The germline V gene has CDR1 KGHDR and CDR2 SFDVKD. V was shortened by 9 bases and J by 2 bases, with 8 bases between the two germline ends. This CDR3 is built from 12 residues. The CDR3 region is CATGELTDTQYF. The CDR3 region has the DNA TGTGCCACCGGGGAGCTCACAGATACGCAGTATTTT.

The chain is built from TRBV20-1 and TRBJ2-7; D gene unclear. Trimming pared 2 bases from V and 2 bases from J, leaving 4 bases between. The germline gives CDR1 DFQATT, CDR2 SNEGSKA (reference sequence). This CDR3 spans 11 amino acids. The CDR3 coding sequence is TGCAGTGCTAGACCTACCTACGAGCAGTACTTC. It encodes CSARPTYEQYF.

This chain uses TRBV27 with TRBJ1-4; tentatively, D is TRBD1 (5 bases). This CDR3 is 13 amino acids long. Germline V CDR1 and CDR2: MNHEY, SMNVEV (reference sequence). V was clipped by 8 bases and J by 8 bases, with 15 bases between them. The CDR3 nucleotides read TGTGCCAGCGGGCGGCAGGGTGGAGAAAAACTGTTTTTT. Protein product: CASGRQGGEKLFF. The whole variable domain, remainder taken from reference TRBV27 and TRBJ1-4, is EAQVTQNPRYLITVTGKKLTVTCSQNMNHEYMSWYRQDPGLGLRQIYYSMNVEVTDKGDVPEGYKVSRKEKRNFPLILESPSPNQTSLYFCASGRQGGEKLFFGSGTQLSVL.

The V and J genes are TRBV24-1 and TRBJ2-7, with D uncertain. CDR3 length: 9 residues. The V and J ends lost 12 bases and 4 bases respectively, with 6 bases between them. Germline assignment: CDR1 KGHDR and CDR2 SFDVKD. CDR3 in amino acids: CAPNYEQYF. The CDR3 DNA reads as TGTGCCCCTAATTACGAGCAGTACTTC.

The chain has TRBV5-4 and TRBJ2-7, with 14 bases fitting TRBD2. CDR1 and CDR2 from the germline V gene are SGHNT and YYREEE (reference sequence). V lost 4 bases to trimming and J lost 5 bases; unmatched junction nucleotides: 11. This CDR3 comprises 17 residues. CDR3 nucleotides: TGTGCCAGCAGCACCCCGACTAGCGGGAGGGCCCTCCACGAGCAGTACTTC. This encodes CASSTPTSGRALHEQYF.

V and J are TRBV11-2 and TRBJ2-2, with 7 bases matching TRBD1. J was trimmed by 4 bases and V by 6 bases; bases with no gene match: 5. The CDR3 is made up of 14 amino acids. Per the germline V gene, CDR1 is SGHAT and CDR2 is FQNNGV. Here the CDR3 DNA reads TGTGCCAGCAGTCGCTCAGGGGGCACCGGGGAGCTGTTTTTT. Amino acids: CASSRSGGTGELFF.

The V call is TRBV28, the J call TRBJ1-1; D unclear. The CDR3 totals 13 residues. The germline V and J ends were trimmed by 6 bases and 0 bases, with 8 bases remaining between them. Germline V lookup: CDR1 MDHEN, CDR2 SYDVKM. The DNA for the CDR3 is TGTGCCAGCAGGGGGAGGATGAACACTGAAGCTTTCTTT. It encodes CASRGRMNTEAFF.

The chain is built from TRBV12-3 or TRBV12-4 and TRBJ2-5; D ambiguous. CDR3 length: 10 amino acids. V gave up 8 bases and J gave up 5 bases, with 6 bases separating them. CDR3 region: CASATETQYF. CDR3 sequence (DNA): TGTGCCAGCGCTACTGAGACCCAGTACTTC.

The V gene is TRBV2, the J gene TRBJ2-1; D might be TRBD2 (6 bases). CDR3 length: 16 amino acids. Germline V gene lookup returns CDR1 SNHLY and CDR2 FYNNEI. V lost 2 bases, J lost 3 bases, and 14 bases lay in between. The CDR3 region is CASSENPSANYNEQFF. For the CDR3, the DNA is TGTGCCAGCAGTGAAAATCCTAGCGCCAACTACAATGAGCAGTTCTTC.

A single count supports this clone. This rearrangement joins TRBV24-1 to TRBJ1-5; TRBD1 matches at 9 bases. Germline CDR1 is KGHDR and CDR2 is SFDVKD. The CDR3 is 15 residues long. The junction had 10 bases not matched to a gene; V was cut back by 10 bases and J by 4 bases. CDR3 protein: CATQTGDRENQPQHF. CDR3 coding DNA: TGTGCCACGCAGACAGGGGACAGGGAGAATCAGCCCCAGCATTTT.

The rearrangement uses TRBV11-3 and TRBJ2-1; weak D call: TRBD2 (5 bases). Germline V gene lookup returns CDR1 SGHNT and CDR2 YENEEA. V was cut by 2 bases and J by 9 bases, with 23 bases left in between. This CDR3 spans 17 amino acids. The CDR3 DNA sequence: TGTGCCAGCAGCTTAAGTGGTCCGGCGGGCGGTACGGCTGAGCAGTTCTTC. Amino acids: CASSLSGPAGGTAEQFF.

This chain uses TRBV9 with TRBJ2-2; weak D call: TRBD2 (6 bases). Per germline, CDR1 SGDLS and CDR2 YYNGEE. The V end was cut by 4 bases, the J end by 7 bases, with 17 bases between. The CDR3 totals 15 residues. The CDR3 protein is CASSPGTPLVGELFF. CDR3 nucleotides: TGTGCCAGCAGCCCCGGGACTCCCCTAGTCGGGGAGCTGTTTTTT.

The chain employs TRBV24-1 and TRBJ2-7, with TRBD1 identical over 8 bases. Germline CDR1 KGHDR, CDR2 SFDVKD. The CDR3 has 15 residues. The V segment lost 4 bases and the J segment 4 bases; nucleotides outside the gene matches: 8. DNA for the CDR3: TGTGCCACCAGTGACTTCCGGACAGGGAGTTACGAGCAGTACTTC. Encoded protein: CATSDFRTGSYEQYF.

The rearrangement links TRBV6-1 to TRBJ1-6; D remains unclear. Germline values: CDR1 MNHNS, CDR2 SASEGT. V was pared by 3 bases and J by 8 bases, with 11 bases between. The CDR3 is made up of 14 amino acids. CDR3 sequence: CASSDPEGYSPLHF. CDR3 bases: TGTGCCAGCAGTGACCCGGAGGGATATTCACCCCTCCACTTT.

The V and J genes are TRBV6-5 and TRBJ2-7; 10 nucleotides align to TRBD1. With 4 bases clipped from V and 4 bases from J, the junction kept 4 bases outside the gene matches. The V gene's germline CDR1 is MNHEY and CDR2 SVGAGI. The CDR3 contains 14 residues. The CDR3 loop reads CASSSGQGLYEQYF. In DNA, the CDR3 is TGTGCCAGCAGTTCGGGACAGGGGTTGTACGAGCAGTACTTC.

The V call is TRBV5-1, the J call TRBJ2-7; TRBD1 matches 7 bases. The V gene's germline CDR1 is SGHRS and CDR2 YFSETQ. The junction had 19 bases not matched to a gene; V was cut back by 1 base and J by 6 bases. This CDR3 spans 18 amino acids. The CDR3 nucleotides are TGCGCCAGCAGCTTGCCCGGCCGAGAAGGGGGCATCTTTCGCGAGCAGTACTTC. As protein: CASSLPGREGGIFREQYF.

CDR3 amino acids: CASSGGGQHYGYTF. The CDR3 nucleotides read TGTGCCAGCAGTGGGGGAGGTCAACACTATGGCTACACCTTC. V is TRBV28 and J is TRBJ1-2; possible D gene TRBD1, 5 bases. Germline CDR1 reads MDHEN; CDR2 reads SYDVKM. The CDR3 is made up of 14 amino acids. Trimming removed 5 bases at V and 3 bases at J, with 13 bases between.